One and the same sample provided the 12 T cell receptor beta chains below, sequenced in a study of T cell responses to AZD1222 COVID-19 vaccine. The data were produced by immunoSEQ multiplex PCR, yet TCRdb's version contains in-frame clones alone and is incomplete. The repertoire holds about 160,000 clones, approximately 91% seen once, with approximately 2% in the top ten. Here the sequenced sample was peripheral blood, taken on day 0 of AZD1222 vaccination. These receptors all come from an adult in good health.

The chain recombines TRBV19 with TRBJ2-1; 10 bases fit TRBD2. This CDR3 spans 15 amino acids. The V gene end was trimmed by 2 bases and the J gene end by 7 bases; junction bases not matched to a gene: 5. Germline V CDR1 and CDR2: LNHDA, SQIVND (reference sequence). DNA for the CDR3: TGTGCCAGTAGTATATCGCTAGCGGGAGTTAATGAGCAGTTCTTC. Translation gives CASSISLAGVNEQFF.

The chain couples TRBV7-3 to TRBJ2-1, with no clear D. This CDR3 spans 13 amino acids. V was cut by 2 bases and J by 7 bases, with 9 bases left in between. Germline CDR1 SGHTA, CDR2 FQGTGA. The CDR3 loop reads CASSLSARNEQFF. CDR3 nucleotides: TGTGCCAGCAGCTTATCTGCCCGGAATGAGCAGTTCTTC.

The gene calls are TRBV28 and TRBJ1-5; 9 bases line up with TRBD1. This CDR3 has 17 amino acids. From germline, CDR1 is MDHEN and CDR2 SYDVKM. V shed 7 bases, J shed 1 base, and the junction held 11 bases outside the gene matches. The CDR3 DNA reads as TGTGCCAGCACCACGGGACAGGGCTCAATAAGCAATCAGCCCCAGCATTTT. Its protein is CASTTGQGSISNQPQHF.

The CDR3 sequence is CASSAPEGSANYGYTF. As DNA, the CDR3 is TGTGCCAGCAGCGCACCGGAGGGGAGCGCTAACTATGGCTACACCTTC. The chain links TRBV6-6 to TRBJ1-2, with D maybe TRBD1 (5 bases). Germline V gives CDR1 MNHNY, CDR2 SVGAGI (reference sequence). V gave up 6 bases and J gave up 0 bases, with 17 bases separating them. The CDR3 consists of 16 residues.

This chain uses TRBV5-4 with TRBJ2-1; D unclear. Trimming cost V 4 bases and J 3 bases, with 11 bases left between them. Germline CDR1 SGHNT, CDR2 YYREEE (reference sequence). The CDR3 is 14 amino acids. This chain's CDR3 is CASSVQTLYNEQFF. CDR3 nucleotide sequence: TGTGCCAGCAGCGTACAGACGCTCTACAATGAGCAGTTCTTC. The full variable domain, completed using reference TRBV5-4 and TRBJ2-1, is ETGVTQSPTHLIKTRGQQVTLRCSSQSGHNTVSWYQQALGQGPQFIFQYYREEENGRGNFPPRFSGLQFPNYSSELNVNALELDDSALYLCASSVQTLYNEQFFGPGTRLTVL.

This chain links TRBV6-2 or TRBV6-3 with TRBJ1-2, with no clear D. The CDR3 is 13 residues long. V was trimmed by 4 bases and J by 4 bases, leaving 10 bases between them. Germline CDR1 reads MNHEY; CDR2 reads SVGEGT. Here the CDR3 reads CASSSGTFYGYTF. CDR3 bases: TGTGCCAGCAGTTCCGGTACCTTCTATGGCTACACCTTC.

The chain carries TRBV30 and TRBJ2-7; D gene unclear. Per the germline V gene, CDR1 is GTSNPN and CDR2 is SVGIG (reference sequence). V lost 2 bases, J lost 5 bases, and 10 bases lay in between. The length of the CDR3 is 12 residues. DNA of the CDR3: TGTGCCTGGAGTCCCATTCCCAACGAGCAGTACTTC. Translation gives CAWSPIPNEQYF.

This clone appeared a single time. This chain connects TRBV7-8 to TRBJ2-1; TRBD1 matches at 7 bases. V trimming: 3 bases; J trimming: 4 bases; junction bases outside the gene matches: 3. Germline CDR1 and CDR2: SGHVS and FQNEAQ. This CDR3 spans 14 amino acids. This chain's CDR3 is CASSLKQGYNEQFF. The CDR3 nucleotides are TGTGCCAGCAGCTTGAAACAGGGGTACAATGAGCAGTTCTTC. The variable domain in full, with the rest retrieved from reference TRBV7-8 and TRBJ2-1, is GAGVSQSPRYKVAKRGQDVALRCDPISGHVSLFWYQQALGQGPEFLTYFQNEAQLDKSGLPSDRFFAERPEGSVSTLKIQRTQQEDSAVYLCASSLKQGYNEQFFGPGTRLTVL.

The rearrangement links TRBV15 to TRBJ1-2, with D perhaps matching TRBD1 (5 bases). This CDR3 is built from 14 residues. Trimming cost V 3 bases and J 2 bases, with 10 bases left between them. CDR1 and CDR2 (germline): LNHNV, YYDKDF (reference sequence). CDR3 sequence (DNA): TGTGCCACCAGCAGCAGGGATTGGAACTATGGCTACACCTTC. It translates to CATSSRDWNYGYTF. Full variable domain (remainder filled in from reference TRBV15 and TRBJ1-2): DAMVIQNPRYQVTQFGKPVTLSCSQTLNHNVMYWYQQKSSQAPKLLFHYYDKDFNNEADTPDNFQSRRPNTSFCFLDIRSPGLGDTAMYLCATSSRDWNYGYTFGSGTRLTVV.

This clone was seen once. Here the CDR3 DNA reads TGTGCCAGCAGCAAAATACCTGGGCCCCAAGAGACCCAGTACTTC. As protein: CASSKIPGPQETQYF. V is TRBV21-1 and J is TRBJ2-5; TRBD1, the table's D call, lacks a check against the DNA. TRBV21-1 represents a pseudogene. The CDR3 is 15 residues long.

The V gene is TRBV4-1, the J gene TRBJ1-2; TRBD1 matches 8 bases. V shed 3 bases and J 6 bases; nucleotides not matched to a gene: 6. This CDR3 comprises 14 residues. Germline CDR1 MGHRA, CDR2 YSYEKL. The chain's CDR3 is CASSQGTGVNGYTF. DNA for the CDR3: TGCGCCAGCAGCCAGGGGACAGGTGTTAATGGCTACACCTTC.

The chain uses TRBV5-1 and TRBJ1-5; TRBD1 might be the D (5 bases). CDR1 is SGHRS and CDR2 is YFSETQ in the germline V gene. Trimming took off 4 bases at V and 5 bases at J, with 25 bases between the two ends. The CDR3 is 18 residues long. DNA of the CDR3: TGCGCCAGCAGCCCCCTGGGCTTTGGAACAGGTTCTTATCAGCCCCAGCATTTT. It codes for CASSPLGFGTGSYQPQHF.